The present TCR beta chain was sequenced within a study of blood T cell repertoires in COVID-19 (dated by TCRdb to the early 2020s). For the wider study: Samples covering the acute and convalescent phases of COVID-19 were provided by collaborators in the United States, Italy and Spain. The material from the prospective study consisted of cDNA or gDNA derived from T cells, B-cell-depleted T cells, or PBMCs. The sample metadata nearly always contained a de-identified subject ID, COVID-19 status, age in years and sex. Samples were obtained from the ongoing ImmuneRACE study (first 160 participants) and from 1,254 subjects provided by 6 global collaborators. A freely available public database, intended as a resource for researchers studying the immune response to SARS-CoV-2, is where the repertoires were released. Where HLA class I and class II types were available, the types were taken from metadata supplied by the sample provider, not from assay-based typing. Subjects who had been exposed to COVID-19, were actively infected with it, or had recovered from it provided the deeply sampled blood TCRbeta repertoires that made up the dataset. General conclusions and limits of the study: The quantity of clinical and demographic metadata differed by source and by participant and was supplied without curation.

On this clone itself: It has no known antigen specificity. One base away there is no much larger clone; base qualities are not given.

TCRbeta CDR3 regions were amplified from genomic DNA by means of the immunoSEQ Assay, a bias-controlled multiplex PCR. Regarding the original processing steps: Nucleated cell counts per sample were estimated from amplification of reference gene primers within the assay. To quantify the absolute abundance of each unique TCRbeta CDR3 rearrangement, sequence reads were collapsed and filtered. For each sample, productive Simpson clonality was calculated as the square root of Simpson's diversity index across productive rearrangements. TCRdb re-hosts the immuneACCESS table, in-frame sequences only. Its copies lack some clones; in the studies checked, an unresolved V gene accounts for under half of them, and the cause for the rest is not known. V, J and clone size are those of that table, while D and trimming were read from the DNA. This sample lists about 120,000 clones; more than 65% were detected once. Of the sample, around a quarter is held by the ten largest clones.

The collaborating institutions used their own protocols to collect whole blood in K2EDTA tubes. For TCRbeta analysis, collaborators shipped samples as frozen whole blood, isolated PBMCs, or DNA extracted from either of those sample types. CDR1 MNHEY and CDR2 SMNVEV are derived from the germline V gene (reference sequence). From the cysteine through the phenylalanine, the CDR3 covers 16 amino acids. Just the 48-base CDR3 DNA is kept, in frame starting at base 1. V loses 5 bases of germline sequence and J loses 5 bases, and the interval between the two ends is 21 bases. This TCR was recovered from a human donor in a cohort sampled during active COVID-19. The sequencing input was peripheral blood. The rearranged chain carries TRBV27 and TRBJ1-1, with a weak D call of TRBD1 (6 bases match). The nucleotides are TGTGCCAGCAGTCCCCCGCGCATGTCGAGGGGGACTGAAGCTTTCTTT. This codes for CASSPPRMSRGTEAFF.